This T cell receptor (beta chain) was obtained from a study of blood T cells in healthy people across ages. Study-wide results and caveats: There was a strong correlation between TCR beta diversity and naive T cell percentage.

Together with a sample-barcoded 5' primer, a J-beta primer mix was included in a second PCR lasting about 6 to 11 cycles. Unique molecular identifiers of 12 random nucleotides labeled each cDNA. TCRdb re-derived calls from the 5' RACE reads in MiXCR, one entry per CDR3 protein. The data contain fewer than 2 million distinct CDR3 sequences, 39% of them singletons. This CDR3 comprises 16 residues. Germline V CDR1 and CDR2: SGHTA, FQGTGA. V dropped 5 bases and J dropped 2; count of bases not matched to a gene: 9. This clonotype was detected a few times. Antigen: not known. Each donor's blood draw was 8.5 to 10 milliliters of peripheral blood. Every sample yielded at least 6.5 million isolated PBMCs.

Specimen: blood. This receptor was identified in a human donor in good health. The rearrangement joins TRBV7-3 to TRBJ2-1; 7 bases line up with TRBD1. CDR3 sequence reads: CASSPSGTETYNEQFF. The CDR3 region has the DNA TGTGCCAGCAGCCCGTCCGGGACAGAGACCTACAATGAGCAGTTCTTC. The full variable domain, its missing parts supplied by reference TRBV7-3 and TRBJ2-1, is GAGVSQTPSNKVTEKGKYVELRCDPISGHTALYWYRQSLGQGPEFLIYFQGTGAADDSGLPNDRFFAVRPEGSVSTLKIQRTERGDSAVYLCASSPSGTETYNEQFFGPGTRLTVL.